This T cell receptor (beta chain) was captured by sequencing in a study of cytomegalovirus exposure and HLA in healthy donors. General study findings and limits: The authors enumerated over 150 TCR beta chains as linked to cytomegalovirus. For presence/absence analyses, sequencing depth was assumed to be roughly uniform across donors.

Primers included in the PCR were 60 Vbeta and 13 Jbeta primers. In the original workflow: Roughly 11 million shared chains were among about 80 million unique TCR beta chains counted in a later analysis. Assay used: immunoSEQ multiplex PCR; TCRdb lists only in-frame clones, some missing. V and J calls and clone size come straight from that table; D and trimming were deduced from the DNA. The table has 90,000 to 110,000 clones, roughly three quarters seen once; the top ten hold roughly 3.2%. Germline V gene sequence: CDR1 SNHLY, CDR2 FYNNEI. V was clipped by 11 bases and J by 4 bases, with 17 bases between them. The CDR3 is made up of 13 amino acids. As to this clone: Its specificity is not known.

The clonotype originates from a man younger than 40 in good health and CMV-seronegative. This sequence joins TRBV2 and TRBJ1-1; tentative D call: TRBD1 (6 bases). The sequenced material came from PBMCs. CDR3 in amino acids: CAGNRVVGTEAFF. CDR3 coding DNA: TGTGCCGGTAACAGGGTCGTTGGCACTGAAGCTTTCTTT. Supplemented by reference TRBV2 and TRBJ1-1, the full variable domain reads EPEVTQTPSHQVTQMGQEVILRCVPISNHLYFYWYRQILGQKVEFLVSFYNNEISEKSEIFDDQFSVERPDGSNFTLKIRSTKLEDSAMYFCAGNRVVGTEAFFGQGTRLTVV.